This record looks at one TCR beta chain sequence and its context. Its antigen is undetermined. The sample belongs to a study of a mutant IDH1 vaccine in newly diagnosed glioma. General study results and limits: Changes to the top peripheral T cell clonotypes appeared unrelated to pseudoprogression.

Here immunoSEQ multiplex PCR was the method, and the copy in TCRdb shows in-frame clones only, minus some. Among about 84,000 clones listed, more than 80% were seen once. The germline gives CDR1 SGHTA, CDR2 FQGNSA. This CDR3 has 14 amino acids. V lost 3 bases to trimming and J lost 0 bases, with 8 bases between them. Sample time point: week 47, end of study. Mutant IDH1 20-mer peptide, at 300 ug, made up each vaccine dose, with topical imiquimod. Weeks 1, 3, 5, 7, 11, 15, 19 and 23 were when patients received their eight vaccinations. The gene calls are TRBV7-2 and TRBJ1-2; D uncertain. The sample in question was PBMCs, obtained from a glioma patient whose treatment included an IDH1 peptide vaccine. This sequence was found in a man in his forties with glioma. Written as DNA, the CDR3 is TGTGCCAGCAGCTTGGACCGGACTAACTATGGCTACACCTTC. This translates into CASSLDRTNYGYTF.